This entry features one TCR beta chain sequence. Its antigen is unknown. The data derive from a study of cytomegalovirus exposure and HLA in healthy donors. PCR involved 60 Vbeta and 13 Jbeta primers. Measured with immunoSEQ multiplex PCR; TCRdb has only the in-frame clones, and not every one. This sample's table has 130,000 or so clones. V lost 0 bases and J lost 1; bases outside the gene matches: 10. Germline loops: CDR1 LNHNV, CDR2 YYDKDF (reference sequence). The CDR3 has 18 residues. Study observations and caveats: Earlier findings revealed that most TCR beta V segments proved productive either about 87% or about 30% of the time. Later work showed greater clonal expansion in HLA-associated TCR beta chains than in equally common others. In a later analysis, TCR beta V- and J-gene trimming showed a link to a missense DCLRE1C variant.

The sequence came from a woman between 40 and 50 years old in good health and CMV-seronegative. Specimen: PBMCs. The chain has TRBV15 and TRBJ2-7; 9 positions match TRBD1. The CDR3 bases are TGTGCCACCAGCAGAGATCCTCGAAGGACAGGGGCTTCCTACGAGCAGTACTTC. It translates to CATSRDPRRTGASYEQYF.